This entry is about one T cell receptor (beta chain). This specimen belongs to a study of blood T cell repertoires in COVID-19. Background on the study: COVID-19 samples collected from the United States, Italy and Spain covered acute and convalescent phases. PBMCs, B-cell-depleted T cells, or T cells provided the cDNA or gDNA that made up the material.

Trimming stripped 8 bases from V and 0 bases from J, with 16 bases between. This CDR3 has 15 residues. Germline V gives CDR1 MGHDK, CDR2 SYGVNS. Authors' data handling: The authors estimated nucleated cell counts from reference gene primer amplification. Sequencing was performed with immunoSEQ multiplex PCR; in TCRdb, only in-frame clones are kept and a portion is missing. The V and J calls and the clone size are those of that table, but D and trimming were determined from the DNA. The sample has over 90,000 clones, about 90% seen once. This TCR derives from a human donor in a cohort sampled during active COVID-19. Material: peripheral blood. The rearrangement joins TRBV25-1 to TRBJ1-1; a weak D match, TRBD1 (5 bases). The CDR3 here is CASRPGDRLNTEAFF. CDR3 DNA: TGTGCCAGCCGCCCCGGTGACAGACTGAACACTGAAGCTTTCTTT.